A single sample is the source of the 20 T cell receptor beta chains below, sequenced in a study of regulatory T cells in long-lasting Graves disease. CDR3 regions were amplified by Arm-PCR using iRepertoire HTBI primers to build TCR beta libraries. A single record per CDR3 protein comes from TCRdb applying MiXCR to the multiplex PCR reads. The sample consists of some 370,000 distinct CDR3 sequences, 20% of them appearing once. Time point indicated: persistent/refractory GD, antithyroid drugs over 5 years with positive TRAb. PBMCs provided the RNA from which the TCR library was made. Sequencing was performed on peripheral blood mononuclear cells (PBMCs), taken when the disease was refractory, from a patient treated with antithyroid drugs. Receptor source: a female donor with Graves disease.

This clonotype was detected many times. The chain recombines TRBV12-3 or TRBV12-4 with TRBJ2-2; TRBD1 agrees at 9 bases. There are 16 residues in the CDR3. V dropped 7 bases and J dropped 5; count of bases not matched to a gene: 11. The CDR3 protein is CASIPSGTGLTGELFF. The DNA for the CDR3 is TGTGCCAGCATCCCATCAGGGACAGGGTTAACCGGGGAGCTGTTTTTT.

This clonotype came up a few times. The chain uses TRBV7-2 and TRBJ2-2; D is unresolved. The germline CDR1 and CDR2 sequences are SGHTA and FQGNSA. This CDR3 contains 16 residues. Trimming removed 0 bases from V and 5 bases from J, with 13 bases in between. CDR3 nucleotides: TGTGCCAGCAGCTTAGCGCCTGGCTTGTATACCGGGGAGCTGTTTTTT. Its protein is CASSLAPGLYTGELFF.

This clonotype was detected ten times or more. This chain links TRBV27 with TRBJ1-1; D unclear. CDR3 size: 15 residues. Germline loops: CDR1 MNHEY, CDR2 SMNVEV (reference sequence). Trimming took 6 bases from V and 0 from J, leaving 14 bases between them. The DNA for the CDR3 is TGTGCCAGCAGCCTCACTCAGGTTTTGAACACTGAAGCTTTCTTT. Amino acid sequence: CASSLTQVLNTEAFF.

This clonotype was picked up many times. The genes are TRBV18 and TRBJ1-1; D is ambiguous. The CDR3 extends over 15 amino acids. V was shortened by 2 bases and J by 0 bases, with 10 bases between the two germline ends. Per germline, CDR1 KGHSH and CDR2 LQKENI. The CDR3 reads CASSPGRAVNTEAFF. The CDR3 DNA reads as TGTGCCAGCTCACCAGGGAGGGCGGTGAACACTGAAGCTTTCTTT.

The chain has TRBV6-1 and TRBJ1-5; no firm D call. Germline CDR1 reads MNHNS; CDR2 reads SASEGT. The germline V and J ends were trimmed by 3 bases and 7 bases, with 10 bases remaining between them. CDR3 length: 13 amino acids. In nucleotides, the CDR3 is TGTGCCAGCAGTGAGCTCATAGGGCAGCCCCAGCATTTT. Amino acid sequence: CASSELIGQPQHF.

Note on this clonotype: A much larger clone differs by one base, so this may be a read error. The V gene is TRBV6-2 or TRBV6-3, the J gene TRBJ2-7, with D perhaps being TRBD1 or TRBD2 (5 bases each). Trimming removed 0 bases at V and 6 bases at J, with 15 bases between. Germline V gives CDR1 MNHEY, CDR2 SVGEGT. The CDR3 has 15 residues. The CDR3 DNA reads as TGTGCCAGCAGTTACTCGACGGCCGGGACCTGCGAGCAGTACTTC. This sequence encodes CASSYSTAGTCEQYF.

This clonotype was seen more than once but under ten times. The J gene is TRBJ1-5, the V gene TRBV4-3; 7 bases fit TRBD1. This CDR3 is built from 15 residues. Germline V gene data show CDR1 as LGHNA and CDR2 as YSLEER. Trimming took 5 bases from V and 3 from J; bases not matched to a gene: 7. Here the CDR3 reads CASSLRQGFNQPQHF. The CDR3 nucleotides read TGCGCCAGCAGCTTACGACAGGGCTTCAATCAGCCCCAGCATTTT.

This clonotype has a count of ten or more. The chain couples TRBV7-6 to TRBJ2-2, with a possible D match to TRBD2 (6 bases). V lost 2 bases and J 4 bases, leaving 11 bases between the germline ends. Looked up from germline, CDR1 is SGHVS and CDR2 is FNYEAQ. CDR3 length: 15 amino acids. CDR3 nucleotides: TGTGCCAGCAGCTTATTTAGCGGAGGCACCGGGGAGCTGTTTTTT. The encoded protein is CASSLFSGGTGELFF.

The chain carries TRBV12-3 or TRBV12-4 and TRBJ2-1; 12 nucleotides agree with TRBD2. J lost 3 bases, V lost 4 bases, and 13 bases had no gene match. CDR3 size: 19 residues. The CDR3 reads CASSSGQVLAGGRYNEQFF. The CDR3 nucleotides read TGTGCCAGCAGTTCGGGACAGGTACTAGCGGGAGGACGCTACAATGAGCAGTTCTTC.

At least ten counts were recorded for this clonotype. The chain joins TRBV7-9 to TRBJ1-4; 8 positions match TRBD1. The CDR3 is made up of 15 amino acids. Trimming cost V 5 bases and J 7 bases; bases outside gene matches: 9. Germline V lookup: CDR1 SEHNR, CDR2 FQNEAQ (reference sequence). Here the CDR3 DNA reads TGTGCCAGCAGCCCGCGGACAGGGATCAGTGAAAAACTGTTTTTT. Amino acids: CASSPRTGISEKLFF.

The CDR3 loop reads CSARDPQGVDQPQHF. The CDR3 coding sequence is TGCAGTGCTAGAGACCCACAGGGGGTGGACCAGCCCCAGCATTTT. The J gene is TRBJ1-5, the V gene TRBV20-1; 8 positions match TRBD1. Germline V gene lookup returns CDR1 DFQATT and CDR2 SNEGSKA (reference sequence). CDR3 length: 15 amino acids. V lost 0 bases to trimming and J lost 7 bases; unmatched junction nucleotides: 8.

This clonotype came up a few times. This chain links TRBV7-2 with TRBJ2-5; D might be TRBD2 (6 bases). Germline V gives CDR1 SGHTA, CDR2 FQGNSA. This CDR3 comprises 14 residues. V lost 5 bases, J lost 3 bases, and 13 bases lay in between. In DNA, the CDR3 is TGTGCCAGCAGCGCGGAGGGCCGTGAAGAGACCCAGTACTTC. Translated: CASSAEGREETQYF.

At least ten counts were recorded for this clonotype. The chain couples TRBV12-3 or TRBV12-4 to TRBJ2-6; D uncertain. The germline V and J ends were trimmed by 4 bases and 2 bases, with 9 bases remaining between them. The CDR3 runs to 15 residues. This CDR3 reads CASSYLGTGANVLTF. The CDR3 coding sequence is TGTGCCAGCAGTTATTTGGGGACTGGGGCCAACGTCCTGACTTTC.

This clonotype is a singleton in its sample. This may be a read error: a much more frequent sequence differs by one nucleotide. The rearrangement uses TRBV4-2 and TRBJ1-1; D remains unclear. The CDR3 is 14 residues long. Per the germline V gene, CDR1 is LGHNA and CDR2 is YNFKEQ. The CDR3 sequence: CAGSPEDAATEAFF. The CDR3 region has the DNA TGTGCCGGCAGCCCCGAGGATGCGGCCACTGAAGCTTTCTTT.

There are a few counts of this clonotype. V is TRBV27 and J is TRBJ2-6; TRBD1 agrees at 10 bases. The germline gives CDR1 MNHEY, CDR2 SMNVEV (reference sequence). This CDR3 comprises 18 residues. V shed 4 bases and J 0 bases; nucleotides not matched to a gene: 6. The CDR3, as DNA: TGTGCCAGCAGTTCCGGGACAGGGGCACTCTCTGGGGCCAACGTCCTGACTTTC. It translates to CASSSGTGALSGANVLTF.

The J gene is TRBJ1-1, the V gene TRBV5-1; the match to TRBD1 covers 7 bases. The ends lost 5 bases at V and 4 bases at J; junction bases unmatched: 11. This CDR3 spans 15 amino acids. The germline V gene has CDR1 SGHRS and CDR2 YFSETQ. This chain's CDR3 is CASRVTGAMSTEAFF. CDR3 nucleotide sequence: TGCGCCAGCAGGGTAACAGGGGCTATGAGCACTGAAGCTTTCTTT.

The V and J genes are TRBV19 and TRBJ2-1; D gene unclear. The CDR3 runs 14 residues. From germline, CDR1 is LNHDA and CDR2 SQIVND (reference sequence). The V gene lost 0 bases and the J gene lost 12 bases, with 15 bases spanning the gap. The CDR3 protein is CASSIEHLHDGQFF. Written as DNA, the CDR3 is TGTGCCAGTAGTATAGAACACCTACACGATGGGCAGTTCTTC.

The V call is TRBV6-1, the J call TRBJ2-7, with D perhaps matching TRBD2 (6 bases). CDR3 length: 13 amino acids. With 11 bases removed from V and 3 bases from J, the gap between germline ends came to 17 bases. The germline V gene has CDR1 MNHNS and CDR2 SASEGT. The CDR3 DNA follows: TGTGCCTCCCGGAGGAGGGTGAACTACGAGCAGTACTTC. Its translation is CASRRRVNYEQYF.

J is TRBJ2-1 and V is TRBV2; D gene ambiguous. The V and J ends lost 6 bases and 3 bases respectively, with 9 bases between them. There are 13 residues in the CDR3. CDR1 is SNHLY, CDR2 FYNNEI, per germline. The chain's CDR3 is CASRSSGYNEQFF. As DNA, the CDR3 is TGTGCCAGCAGGTCTTCGGGCTACAATGAGCAGTTCTTC.

The chain uses TRBV19 and TRBJ1-2; D may be TRBD1 (6 bases). Trimming pared 9 bases from V and 7 bases from J, leaving 18 bases between. Germline V gives CDR1 LNHDA, CDR2 SQIVND (reference sequence). This CDR3 has 13 amino acids. As DNA, the CDR3 is TGTGCCAGCTGCTCGGGGGGGCTCTTTGGCTACACCTTC. Translated, it gives CASCSGGLFGYTF.